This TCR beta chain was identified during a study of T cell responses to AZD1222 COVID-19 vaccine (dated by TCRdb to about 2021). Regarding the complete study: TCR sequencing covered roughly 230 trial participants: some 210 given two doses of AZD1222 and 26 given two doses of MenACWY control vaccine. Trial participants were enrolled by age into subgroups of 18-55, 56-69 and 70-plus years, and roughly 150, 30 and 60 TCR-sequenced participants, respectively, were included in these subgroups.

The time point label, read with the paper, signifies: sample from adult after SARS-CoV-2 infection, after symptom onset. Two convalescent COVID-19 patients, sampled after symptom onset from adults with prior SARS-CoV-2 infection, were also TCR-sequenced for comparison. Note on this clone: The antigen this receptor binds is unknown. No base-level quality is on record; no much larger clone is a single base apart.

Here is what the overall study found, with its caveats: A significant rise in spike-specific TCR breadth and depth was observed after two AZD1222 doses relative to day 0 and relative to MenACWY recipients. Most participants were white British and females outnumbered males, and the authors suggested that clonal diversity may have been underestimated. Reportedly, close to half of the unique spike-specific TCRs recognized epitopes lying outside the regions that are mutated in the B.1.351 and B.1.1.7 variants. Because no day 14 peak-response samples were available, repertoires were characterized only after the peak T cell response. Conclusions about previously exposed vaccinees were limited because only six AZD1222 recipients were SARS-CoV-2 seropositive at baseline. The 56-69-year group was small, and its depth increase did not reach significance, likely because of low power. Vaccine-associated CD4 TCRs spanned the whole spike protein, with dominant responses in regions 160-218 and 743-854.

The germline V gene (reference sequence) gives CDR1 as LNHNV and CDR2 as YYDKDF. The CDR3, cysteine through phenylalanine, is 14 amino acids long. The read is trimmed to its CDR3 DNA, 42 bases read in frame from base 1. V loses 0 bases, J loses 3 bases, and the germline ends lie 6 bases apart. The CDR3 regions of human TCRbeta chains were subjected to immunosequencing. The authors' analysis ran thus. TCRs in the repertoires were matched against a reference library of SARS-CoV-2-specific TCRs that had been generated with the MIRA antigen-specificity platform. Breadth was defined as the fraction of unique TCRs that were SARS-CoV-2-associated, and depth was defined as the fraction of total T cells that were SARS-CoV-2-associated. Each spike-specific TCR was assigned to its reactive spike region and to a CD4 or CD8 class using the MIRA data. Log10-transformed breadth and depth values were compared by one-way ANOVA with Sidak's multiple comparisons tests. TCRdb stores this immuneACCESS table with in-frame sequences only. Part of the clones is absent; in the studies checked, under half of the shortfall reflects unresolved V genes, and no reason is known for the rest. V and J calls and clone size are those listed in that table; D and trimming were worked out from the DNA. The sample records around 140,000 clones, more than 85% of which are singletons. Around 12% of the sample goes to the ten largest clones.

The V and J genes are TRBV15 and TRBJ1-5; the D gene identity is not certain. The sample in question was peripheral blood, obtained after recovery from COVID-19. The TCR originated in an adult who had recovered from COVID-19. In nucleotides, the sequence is TGTGCCACCAGCAGAGACACGGTCAATCAGCCCCAGCATTTT. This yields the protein CATSRDTVNQPQHF.